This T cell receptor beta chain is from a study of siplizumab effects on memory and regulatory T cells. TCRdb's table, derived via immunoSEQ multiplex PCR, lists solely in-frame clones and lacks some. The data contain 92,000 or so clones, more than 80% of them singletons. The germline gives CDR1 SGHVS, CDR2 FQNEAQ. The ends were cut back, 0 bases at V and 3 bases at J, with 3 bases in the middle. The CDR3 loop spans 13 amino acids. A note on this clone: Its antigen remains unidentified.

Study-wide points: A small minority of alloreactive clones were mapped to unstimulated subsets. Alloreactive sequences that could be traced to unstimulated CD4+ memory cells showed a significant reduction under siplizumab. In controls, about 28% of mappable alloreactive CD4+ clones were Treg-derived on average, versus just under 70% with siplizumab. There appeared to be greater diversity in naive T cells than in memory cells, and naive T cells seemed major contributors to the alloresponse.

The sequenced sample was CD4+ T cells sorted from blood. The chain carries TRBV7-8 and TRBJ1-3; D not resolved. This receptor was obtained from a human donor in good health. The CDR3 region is CASSLAHGNTIYF. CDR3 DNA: TGTGCCAGCAGCTTAGCGCATGGAAACACCATATATTTT.